This note documents a single T cell receptor (beta chain) sequence. Its antigen is as yet unknown. This record belongs to a study of T cell responses to AZD1222 COVID-19 vaccine. CDR1 is MNHEY, CDR2 SVGAGI, per germline. The CDR3 runs 11 residues. Trimming took off 6 bases at V and 3 bases at J, with 6 bases between the two ends. Repertoires were generated with immunoSEQ multiplex PCR, while TCRdb's copy carries only in-frame clones and drops some. Of 150,000 to 200,000 clones in the sample, about nine tenths were seen once. Overall study results and limits: Reports say nearly half of spike-specific TCRs go after unmutated variant regions. In all cases, repertoires were sampled only after the peak T cell response.

The sequence was collected from an adult who received the AZD1222 COVID-19 vaccine. This specimen consisted of peripheral blood, obtained 28 days after the second AZD1222 dose. J is TRBJ2-7 and V is TRBV6-5; D remains unclear. The CDR3 DNA is TGTGCCAGCAGCAGTATCTACGAGCAGTACTTC. This encodes CASSSIYEQYF.